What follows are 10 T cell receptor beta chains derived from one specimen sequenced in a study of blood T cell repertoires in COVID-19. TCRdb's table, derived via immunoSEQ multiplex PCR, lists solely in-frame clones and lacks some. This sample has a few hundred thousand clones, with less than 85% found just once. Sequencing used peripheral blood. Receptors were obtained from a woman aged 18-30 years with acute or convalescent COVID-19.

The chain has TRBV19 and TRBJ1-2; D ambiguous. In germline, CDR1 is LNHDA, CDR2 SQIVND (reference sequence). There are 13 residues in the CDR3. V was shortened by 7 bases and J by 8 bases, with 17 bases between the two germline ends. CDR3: CASTGVPSTGYTF. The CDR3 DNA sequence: TGTGCCAGTACCGGGGTTCCATCAACGGGCTACACCTTC.

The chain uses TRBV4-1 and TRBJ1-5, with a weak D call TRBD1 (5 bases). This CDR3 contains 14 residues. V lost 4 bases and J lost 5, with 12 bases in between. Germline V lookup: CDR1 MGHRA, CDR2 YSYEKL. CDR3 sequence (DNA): TGCGCCAGCAGCCTAGGGCTAGGGGATCAGCCCCAGCATTTT. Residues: CASSLGLGDQPQHF.

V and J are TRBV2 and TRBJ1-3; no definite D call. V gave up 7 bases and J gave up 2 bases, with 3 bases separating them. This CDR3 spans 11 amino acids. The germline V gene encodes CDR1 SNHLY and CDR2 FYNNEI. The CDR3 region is CASIAGNTIYF. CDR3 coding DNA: TGTGCCAGCATCGCTGGAAACACCATATATTTT.

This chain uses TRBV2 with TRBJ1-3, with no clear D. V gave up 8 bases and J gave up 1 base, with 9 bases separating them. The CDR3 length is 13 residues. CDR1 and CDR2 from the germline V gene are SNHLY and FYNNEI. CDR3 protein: CASYEGSGNTIYF. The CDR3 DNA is TGTGCCAGCTACGAGGGTTCTGGAAACACCATATATTTT.

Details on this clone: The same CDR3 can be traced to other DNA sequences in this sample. This chain's CDR3 is CASSAGVEQYF. CDR3 DNA sequence: TGTGCCAGCAGCGCCGGGGTCGAGCAGTACTTC. V gene TRBV9 combines with J gene TRBJ2-7, with TRBD2 as a possible D gene (5 bases). The CDR3 is 11 residues long. The V and J ends lost 3 bases and 6 bases respectively, with 7 bases between them. The germline gives CDR1 SGDLS, CDR2 YYNGEE. The full variable domain, rest sourced from reference TRBV9 and TRBJ2-7, is DSGVTQTPKHLITATGQRVTLRCSPRSGDLSVYWYQQSLDQGLQFLIQYYNGEERAKGNILERFSAQQFPDLHSELNLSSLELGDSALYFCASSAGVEQYFGPGTRLTVT.

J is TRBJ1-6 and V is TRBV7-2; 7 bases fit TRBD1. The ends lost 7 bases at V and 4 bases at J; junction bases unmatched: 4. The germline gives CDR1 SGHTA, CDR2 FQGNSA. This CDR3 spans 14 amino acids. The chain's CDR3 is CASTPGQYNSPLHF. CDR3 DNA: TGTGCCAGCACCCCGGGACAGTATAATTCACCCCTCCACTTT.

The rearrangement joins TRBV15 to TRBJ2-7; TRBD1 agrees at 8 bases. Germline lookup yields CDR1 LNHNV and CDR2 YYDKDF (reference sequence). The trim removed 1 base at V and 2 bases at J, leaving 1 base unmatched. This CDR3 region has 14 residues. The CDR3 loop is CATSRGGQAYEQYF. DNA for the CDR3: TGTGCCACCAGCAGAGGGGGACAGGCCTACGAGCAGTACTTC.

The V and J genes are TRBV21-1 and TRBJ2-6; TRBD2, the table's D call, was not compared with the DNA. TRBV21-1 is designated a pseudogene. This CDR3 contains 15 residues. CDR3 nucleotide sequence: TGTGCCAGCTCCAATAGCGCGGGTGGGGCCAACGTCCTGACTTTC. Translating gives CASSNSAGGANVLTF.

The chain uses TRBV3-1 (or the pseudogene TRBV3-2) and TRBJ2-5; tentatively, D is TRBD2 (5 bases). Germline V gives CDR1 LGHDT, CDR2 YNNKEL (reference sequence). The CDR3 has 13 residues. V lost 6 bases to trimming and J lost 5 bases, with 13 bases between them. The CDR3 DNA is TGTGCCAGCAGTGGGCCCTGGAGGGAGACCCAGTACTTC. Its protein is CASSGPWRETQYF.

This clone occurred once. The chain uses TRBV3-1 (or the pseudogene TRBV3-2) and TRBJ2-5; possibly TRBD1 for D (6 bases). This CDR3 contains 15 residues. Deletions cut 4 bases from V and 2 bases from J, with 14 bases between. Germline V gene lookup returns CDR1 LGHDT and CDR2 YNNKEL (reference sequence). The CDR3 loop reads CASSRGLTAQETQYF. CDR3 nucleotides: TGTGCCAGCAGCCGGGGGCTCACGGCGCAAGAGACCCAGTACTTC.